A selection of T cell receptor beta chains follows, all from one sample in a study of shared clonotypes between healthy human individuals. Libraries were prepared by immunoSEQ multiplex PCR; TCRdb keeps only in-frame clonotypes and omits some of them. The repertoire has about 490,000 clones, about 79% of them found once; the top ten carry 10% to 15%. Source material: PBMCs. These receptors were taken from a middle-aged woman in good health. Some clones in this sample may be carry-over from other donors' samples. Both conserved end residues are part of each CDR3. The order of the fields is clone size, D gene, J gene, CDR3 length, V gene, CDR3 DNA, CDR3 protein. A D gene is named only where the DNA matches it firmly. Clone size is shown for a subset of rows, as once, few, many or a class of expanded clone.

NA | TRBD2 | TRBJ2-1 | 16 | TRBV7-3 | TGTGCCAGCAGCGCCCGTAGCGGGAGAGGTGGAAATGAGCAGTTCTTC | CASSARSGRGGNEQFF
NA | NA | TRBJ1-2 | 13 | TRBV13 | TGTGCCAGCAGCTTAGGGCTTGACTATGGCTACACCTTC | CASSLGLDYGYTF
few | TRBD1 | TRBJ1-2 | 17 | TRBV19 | TGTGCCAGTAGTATGGGCCGGGACAGGGCCTCTAACTATGGCTACACCTTC | CASSMGRDRASNYGYTF
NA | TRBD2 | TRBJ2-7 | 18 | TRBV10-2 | TGCGCCAGCAGTGAGTCGTTCGTATTCAGCGGGAGTGCCCACGAGCAGTACTTC | CASSESFVFSGSAHEQYF
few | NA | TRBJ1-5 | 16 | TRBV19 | TGTGCCAGTAGTATCATCAGGGAAAATAGCAATCAGCCCCAGCATTTT | CASSIIRENSNQPQHF
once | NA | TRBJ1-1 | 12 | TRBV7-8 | TGTGCCAGCAGCTTCCTAGTGGGAGAAGCTTTCTTT | CASSFLVGEAFF
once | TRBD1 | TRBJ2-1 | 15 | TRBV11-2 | TGTGCCAGCAGCCACAAATTGGGACAGTACAATGAGCAGTTCTTC | CASSHKLGQYNEQFF
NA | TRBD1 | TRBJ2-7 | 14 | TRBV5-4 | TGTGCCAGCAGCACGGACAGGGGATCTGACGAGCAGTACTTC | CASSTDRGSDEQYF
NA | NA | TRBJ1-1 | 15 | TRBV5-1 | TGCGCCAGCAGCACTACTGGGACGGCGAACACTGAAGCTTTCTTT | CASSTTGTANTEAFF
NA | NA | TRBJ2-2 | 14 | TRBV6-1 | TGTGCCAGCACCAGGGACCGTAACACCGGGGAGCTGTTTTTT | CASTRDRNTGELFF
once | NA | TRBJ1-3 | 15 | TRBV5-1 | TGCGCCAGCAGCACGGGACTGAGCTCTGGAAACACCATATATTTT | CASSTGLSSGNTIYF
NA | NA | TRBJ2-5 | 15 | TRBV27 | TGTGCCAGCAGCCCTGGGACGGGCCTGAGGGAGACCCAGTACTTC | CASSPGTGLRETQYF
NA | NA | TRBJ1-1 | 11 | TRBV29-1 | TGCAGCGTGAGACGGGACACTGAAGCTTTCTTT | CSVRRDTEAFF
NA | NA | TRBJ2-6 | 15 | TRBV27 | TGTGCCAGCAGTTTACCGAGCTCTGGGGCCAACGTCCTGACTTTC | CASSLPSSGANVLTF
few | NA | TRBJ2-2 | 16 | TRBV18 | TGTGCCAGCTCACCACCCAAGCAGGGGAATTTGGGGGAGCTGTTTTTT | CASSPPKQGNLGELFF
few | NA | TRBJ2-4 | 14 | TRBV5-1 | TGCGCCAGCAACCCCGGGACCCCTCAAAACATTCAGTACTTC | CASNPGTPQNIQYF
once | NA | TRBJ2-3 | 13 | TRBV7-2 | TGTGCCAGCAGCTTTGGGACCACAGATACGCAGTATTTT | CASSFGTTDTQYF
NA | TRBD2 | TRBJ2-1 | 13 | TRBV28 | TGTGCCAGCAGTTTGACTAGCTTCCATGAGCAGTTCTTC | CASSLTSFHEQFF
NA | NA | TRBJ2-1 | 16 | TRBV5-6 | TGTGCCAGCAGCCCTCTCGACAGGGTGGGGGGCAATGAGCAGTTCTTC | CASSPLDRVGGNEQFF
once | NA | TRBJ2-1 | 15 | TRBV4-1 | TGCGCCAGCAGCCACAGAGGGGGCTCCTACAATGAGCAGTTCTTC | CASSHRGGSYNEQFF
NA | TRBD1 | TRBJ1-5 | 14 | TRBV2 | TGTGCCAGCATGTCGGTCACAGGGGGTCAGCCCCAGCATTTT | CASMSVTGGQPQHF
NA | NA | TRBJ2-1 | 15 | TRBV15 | TGTGCCACCAGCAGATACAGACCCGACTACAATGAGCAGTTCTTC | CATSRYRPDYNEQFF
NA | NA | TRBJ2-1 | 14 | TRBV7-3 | TGTGCCAGCAGCACCTACTCTAGCGACAATGAGCAGTTCTTC | CASSTYSSDNEQFF
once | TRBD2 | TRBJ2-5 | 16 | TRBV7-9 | TGTGCCAGCAGCAGCTCCGGACTAGCGGGGGAAGAGACCCAGTACTTC | CASSSSGLAGEETQYF
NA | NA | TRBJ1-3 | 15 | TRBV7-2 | TGTGCCAGCAGCTTAGCCCGGGGGGCGGGAAACACCATATATTTT | CASSLARGAGNTIYF
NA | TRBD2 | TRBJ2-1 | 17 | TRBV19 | TGTGCCAGTAGTATACCGGGACTAGCGAGCCGGAATTTCGAGCAGTTCTTC | CASSIPGLASRNFEQFF
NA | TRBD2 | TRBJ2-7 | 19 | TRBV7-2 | TGTGCCAGCAGCTTCCCCGGGGGTGGGACTAGCGGGAGTTTGTACGAGCAGTACTTC | CASSFPGGGTSGSLYEQYF
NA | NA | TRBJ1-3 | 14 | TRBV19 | TGTGCCAGTAGTATAGTCATATCTGGAAACACCATATATTTT | CASSIVISGNTIYF
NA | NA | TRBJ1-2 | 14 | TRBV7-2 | TGTGCCAGCAGCTTATTAGGGGGTTTGTATGGCTACACCTTC | CASSLLGGLYGYTF
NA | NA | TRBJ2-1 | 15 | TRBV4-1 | TGCGCCAGCAGCCAAGTGCAGCTCTCCTACAATGAGCAGTTCTTC | CASSQVQLSYNEQFF
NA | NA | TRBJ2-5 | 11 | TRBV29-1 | TGCAGCGTTGGGGTCGACGTGACCCAGTACTTC | CSVGVDVTQYF
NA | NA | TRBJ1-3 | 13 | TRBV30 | TGTGCCTGGAGTGCCGCGGTTGGAAACACCATATATTTT | CAWSAAVGNTIYF
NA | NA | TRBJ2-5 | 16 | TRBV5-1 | TGCGCCAGCAGCCCGATAGGGGCAGCCTTTCAAGAGACCCAGTACTTC | CASSPIGAAFQETQYF
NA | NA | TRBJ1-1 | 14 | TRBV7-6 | TGTGCCAGCAGCGTAGGGCCCCTCGGGAGTGAAGCTTTCTTT | CASSVGPLGSEAFF
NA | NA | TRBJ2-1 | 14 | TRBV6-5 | TGTGCCAGCAGGGGGGAAAGCTCCTACAATGAGCAGTTCTTC | CASRGESSYNEQFF
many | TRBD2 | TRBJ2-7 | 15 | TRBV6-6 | TGTGCCAGCAATCCAGCGGGAGGACTGACATACGAGCAGTACTTC | CASNPAGGLTYEQYF
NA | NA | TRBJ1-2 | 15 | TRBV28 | TGTGCCAGCAGTTTATCTGAGTGGGGGCCTGTGGGCTACACCTTC | CASSLSEWGPVGYTF
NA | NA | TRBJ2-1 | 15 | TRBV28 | TGTGCCAGCAGTTTACCCGCCGGGTCCTACAATGAGCAGTTCTTC | CASSLPAGSYNEQFF
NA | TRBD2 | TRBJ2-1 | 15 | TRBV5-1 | TGCGCCAGCAGCTTGCTCCAGCGGGAGGGCAATGAGCAGTTCTTC | CASSLLQREGNEQFF
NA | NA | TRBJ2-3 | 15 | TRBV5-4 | TGTGCCAGCAGCCAATCATCCCCCGGCACAGATACGCAGTATTTT | CASSQSSPGTDTQYF
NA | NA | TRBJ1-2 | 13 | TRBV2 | TGTGCCAGCAGTGTAACAGGCCGCTATGGCTACACCTTC | CASSVTGRYGYTF
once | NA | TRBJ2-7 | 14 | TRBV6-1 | TGTGCCAGCAGTGACTCAGGAGGTACGGGGGAGCAGTACTTC | CASSDSGGTGEQYF
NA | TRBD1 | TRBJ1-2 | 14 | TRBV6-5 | TGTGCCAGCAGTGTCCAGGGGGCGTATTATGGCTACACCTTC | CASSVQGAYYGYTF
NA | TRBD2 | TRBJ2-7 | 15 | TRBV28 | TGTGCCAGCAGTCGACCGGGACTAGCGTCCTACGAGCAGTACTTC | CASSRPGLASYEQYF
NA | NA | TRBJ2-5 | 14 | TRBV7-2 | TGTGCCAGCAGCTTACCCGCGACCAAAGAGACCCAGTACTTC | CASSLPATKETQYF
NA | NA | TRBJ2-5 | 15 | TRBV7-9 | TGTGCCAGCAGCTTACGGGGTCAGCTCCAAGAGACCCAGTACTTC | CASSLRGQLQETQYF